Given below is one TCR beta chain in context. The method was immunoSEQ multiplex PCR; TCRdb's version includes in-frame clones alone and lacks a portion of them. The sample carries more than 150,000 clones, 93% recorded once. The record originates from a study of control samples from healthy donors and cancer patients. Germline V lookup: CDR1 SEHNR, CDR2 FQNEAQ (reference sequence). Trimming took 5 bases from V and 3 from J; bases not matched to a gene: 2. The CDR3 runs 13 residues. The sequencing sample was made of blood. The chain employs TRBV7-9 and TRBJ2-7; TRBD1 agrees at 9 bases. This clonotype was obtained from a man aged 45 to 65 in good health. CDR3 amino acids: CASSPDRGYEQYF. DNA of the CDR3: TGTGCCAGCAGCCCGGACAGGGGCTACGAGCAGTACTTC.